The sequence of this TCR beta chain was determined in a study of T-cell memory formation after mild COVID-19. Study as a whole: Clusters were largely donor specific.

Broader study findings: The CD4+ clones that contracted clustered mainly within CM and EM, and the CD8+ clones concentrated in EMRA. Pre-infection memory harbored some responding clones, suggesting cross-reactive memory joined.

Germline CDR1 is MNHNY and CDR2 is SVGAGI (reference sequence). This CDR3 has 14 residues. Deletions cut 3 bases from V and 1 base from J, with 9 bases between. Each CDR3 protein gets one entry after TCRdb re-called the 5' RACE reads with MiXCR. The repertoire holds around 150,000 distinct CDR3 sequences, roughly 15% seen once, with 14% in the top ten. Only a few counts were recorded for this clonotype. Its specificity is not known. V gene TRBV6-6 combines with J gene TRBJ1-1, with D uncertain. The material sequenced was PBMCs or a T cell subset sorted from them (not recorded which). This TCR derives from an adult woman who had mild COVID-19 (a few samples of this study predate the infection). Cell type and time point are not known. The CDR3 DNA reads TGTGCCAGCAGTTATTCGGGCAAGAACACTGAAGCTTTCTTT. Its protein product is CASSYSGKNTEAFF.